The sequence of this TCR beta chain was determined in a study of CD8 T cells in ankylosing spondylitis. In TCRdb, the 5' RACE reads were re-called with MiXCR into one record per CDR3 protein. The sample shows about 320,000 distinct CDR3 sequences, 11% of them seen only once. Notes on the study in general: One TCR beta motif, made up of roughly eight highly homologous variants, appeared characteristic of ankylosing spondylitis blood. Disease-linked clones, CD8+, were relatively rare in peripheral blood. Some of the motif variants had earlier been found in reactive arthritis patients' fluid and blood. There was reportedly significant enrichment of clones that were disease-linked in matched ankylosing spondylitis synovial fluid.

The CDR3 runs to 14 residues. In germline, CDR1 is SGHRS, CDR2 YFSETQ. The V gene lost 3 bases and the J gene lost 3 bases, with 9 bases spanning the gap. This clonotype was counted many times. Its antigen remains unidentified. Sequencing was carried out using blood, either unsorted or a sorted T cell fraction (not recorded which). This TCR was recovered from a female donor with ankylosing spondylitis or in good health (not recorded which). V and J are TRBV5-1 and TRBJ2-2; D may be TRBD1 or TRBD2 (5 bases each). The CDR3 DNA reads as TGCGCCAGCAGCTGGGGGTCGGACACCGGGGAGCTGTTTTTT. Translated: CASSWGSDTGELFF. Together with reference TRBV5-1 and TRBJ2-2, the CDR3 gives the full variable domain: KAGVTQTPRYLIKTRGQQVTLSCSPISGHRSVSWYQQTPGQGLQFLFEYFSETQRNKGNFPGRFSGRQFSNSRSEMNVSTLELGDSALYLCASSWGSDTGELFFGEGSRLTVL.